The 15 T cell receptor beta chains reported below all come from one sample, sequenced in a study of shared clonotypes between healthy human individuals. TCRdb's table, derived via immunoSEQ multiplex PCR, lists solely in-frame clones and lacks some. This table has 1.5 million to 2.5 million clones, about 95% appearing once. The naive CD8 subset, CD45RO-negative cells positively selected for CCR7, excluded terminally differentiated effector memory CD45RA+ cells. The sequencing input was naive CD8+ T cells sorted from blood. These TCRs come from a man between 18 and 35 years old in good health.

The chain recombines TRBV11-1 with TRBJ2-5, with 7 nucleotides matching TRBD1. The junction had 6 bases not matched to a gene; V was cut back by 0 bases and J by 5 bases. The CDR3 contains 15 residues. Germline CDR1 is SGHAT and CDR2 is FQDESV (reference sequence). The CDR3, as DNA: TGTGCCAGCAGCTTAGCCGGGACAGATTGGGAGACCCAGTACTTC. Translation gives CASSLAGTDWETQYF.

V is TRBV5-1 and J is TRBJ1-2, with 7 positions matching TRBD1. The CDR3 consists of 17 residues. In germline, CDR1 is SGHRS, CDR2 YFSETQ. With V trimmed by 0 bases and J by 0 bases, 8 bases remained unmatched. The CDR3 bases are TGCGCCAGCAGCTTGGGACAGGGAGCGACAGCTAACTATGGCTACACCTTC. The encoded protein is CASSLGQGATANYGYTF.

The CDR3 sequence is CASSEVGSSSYNEQFF. The CDR3 DNA follows: TGTGCCAGCAGTGAAGTCGGATCCAGCTCCTACAATGAGCAGTTCTTC. The J gene is TRBJ2-1, the V gene TRBV2; D gene unclear. The CDR3 runs 16 residues. Germline values: CDR1 SNHLY, CDR2 FYNNEI. V was shortened by 1 base and J by 0 bases, with 10 bases between the two germline ends. Full variable domain (rest looked up from reference TRBV2 and TRBJ2-1): EPEVTQTPSHQVTQMGQEVILRCVPISNHLYFYWYRQILGQKVEFLVSFYNNEISEKSEIFDDQFSVERPDGSNFTLKIRSTKLEDSAMYFCASSEVGSSSYNEQFFGPGTRLTVL.

The chain is built from TRBV19 and TRBJ2-5; perhaps TRBD1 as D (6 bases). Between the trimmed V and J ends, which lost 1 base and 2 bases, there was a span of 20 bases. Germline V gene sequence: CDR1 LNHDA, CDR2 SQIVND (reference sequence). The CDR3 covers 18 residues. The CDR3 coding sequence is TGTGCCAGTAGTATAGGGAACAGGGCCGAACATCTTCAAGAGACCCAGTACTTC. Amino acids: CASSIGNRAEHLQETQYF.

V is TRBV6-5 and J is TRBJ1-2; 7 bases are a match to TRBD1. The CDR3 loop spans 14 amino acids. The trim removed 6 bases at V and 4 bases at J, leaving 8 bases unmatched. Germline V lookup: CDR1 MNHEY, CDR2 SVGAGI. The CDR3 DNA is TGTGCCAGCAGGATCCTAGGGGGCGGCTATGGCTACACCTTC. Amino acid sequence: CASRILGGGYGYTF.

V and J are TRBV27 and TRBJ2-7; D is unresolved. Germline CDR1 MNHEY, CDR2 SMNVEV (reference sequence). The V end was cut by 6 bases, the J end by 4 bases, with 19 bases between. The CDR3 contains 15 residues. The CDR3 reads CASRLTDAPLYEQYF. As DNA, the CDR3 is TGTGCCAGCAGACTGACGGACGCTCCCCTATACGAGCAGTACTTC.

In this sample, this clone turned up a few times. The genes are TRBV6-1 and TRBJ1-2, with unresolved D. Germline V gene sequence: CDR1 MNHNS, CDR2 SASEGT. V was pared by 9 bases and J by 3 bases, with 11 bases between. The CDR3 is 12 amino acids. In DNA form, the CDR3 reads TGTGCCAGTCGCCAGGAGCACTATGGCTACACCTTC. This codes for CASRQEHYGYTF.

This rearrangement joins TRBV13 to TRBJ2-5, with D tentatively TRBD1 (6 bases). Germline V gene lookup returns CDR1 PRHDT and CDR2 FYEKMQ (reference sequence). V was cut by 0 bases and J by 3 bases, with 17 bases left in between. The CDR3 length is 17 residues. The CDR3 DNA is TGTGCCAGCAGCTTAGGTGGGACATTGGACGTAGAAGAGACCCAGTACTTC. Its protein product is CASSLGGTLDVEETQYF.

The chain joins TRBV19 to TRBJ2-1; 8 bases fit TRBD2. With V trimmed by 0 bases and J by 5 bases, 9 bases remained unmatched. The CDR3 sequence is 17 residues long. Germline CDR1 is LNHDA and CDR2 is SQIVND (reference sequence). In DNA form, the CDR3 reads TGTGCCAGTAGTATAGAACTAGCGGTTCGTACGGACAATGAGCAGTTCTTC. Translated, it gives CASSIELAVRTDNEQFF.

The V gene is TRBV14, the J gene TRBJ2-3; a weak D match, TRBD2 (7 bases). The V end was cut by 0 bases, the J end by 5 bases, with 15 bases between. This CDR3 contains 16 residues. Germline CDR1 SGHDN, CDR2 FVKESK. The CDR3 sequence is CASSQDPPGEGDTQYF. CDR3 nucleotides: TGTGCCAGCAGCCAAGATCCGCCAGGGGAGGGAGATACGCAGTATTTT. The full variable domain, rest sourced from reference TRBV14 and TRBJ2-3, is EAGVTQFPSHSVIEKGQTVTLRCDPISGHDNLYWYRRVMGKEIKFLLHFVKESKQDESGMPNNRFLAERTGGTYSTLKVQPAELEDSGVYFCASSQDPPGEGDTQYFGPGTRLTVL.

J is TRBJ1-1 and V is TRBV25-1; unclear D gene. V dropped 2 bases and J dropped 3 bases, with 13 bases sitting between them. Germline V gene lookup returns CDR1 MGHDK and CDR2 SYGVNS. The CDR3 runs to 15 residues. CDR3 amino acids: CASSEGLVRDTEAFF. The DNA for the CDR3 is TGTGCCAGCAGTGAAGGTTTAGTTCGGGACACTGAAGCTTTCTTT. Together with reference TRBV25-1 and TRBJ1-1, the CDR3 gives the full variable domain: EADIYQTPRYLVIGTGKKITLECSQTMGHDKMYWYQQDPGMELHLIHYSYGVNSTEKGDLSSESTVSRIRTEHFPLTLESARPSHTSQYLCASSEGLVRDTEAFFGQGTRLTVV.

In regard to this clone: In the same sample, other DNA sequences code for this CDR3. The chain has TRBV6-5 and TRBJ2-7; D is perhaps TRBD2 (6 bases). Trimming took 0 bases from V and 4 from J, leaving 7 bases between them. CDR3 length: 13 amino acids. Germline lookup yields CDR1 MNHEY and CDR2 SVGAGI. The DNA of the CDR3 is TGTGCCAGCAGTTACTCAGGGACTTACGAGCAGTACTTC. Protein: CASSYSGTYEQYF.

This chain links TRBV28 with TRBJ1-1; possibly TRBD1 for D (6 bases). V was clipped by 11 bases and J by 1 base, with 17 bases between them. CDR1 is MDHEN, CDR2 SYDVKM, per germline. This CDR3 contains 14 residues. As DNA, the CDR3 is TGTGCCGGATGTTCGGGGGGCGCGAACACTGAAGCTTTCTTT. Amino acids: CAGCSGGANTEAFF.

The rearrangement uses TRBV7-9 and TRBJ2-7; 7 bases match TRBD1. CDR1 is SEHNR, CDR2 FQNEAQ, per germline (reference sequence). V lost 0 bases, J lost 3 bases, and 2 bases stayed unmatched. This CDR3 is 14 amino acids long. The CDR3 reads CASSLATGDYEQYF. The CDR3 nucleotides read TGTGCCAGCAGCTTAGCCACAGGGGACTACGAGCAGTACTTC.

The CDR3 here is CASSLGHSWGEQYF. In DNA, the CDR3 is TGTGCCAGCAGCCTAGGACACTCGTGGGGAGAGCAGTACTTC. This chain links TRBV14 with TRBJ2-7, with D possibly being TRBD1 (5 bases). Germline assignment: CDR1 SGHDN and CDR2 FVKESK. V shed 4 bases and J shed 7 bases, with 17 bases lying between them. The CDR3 sequence is 14 residues long.